This TCR beta chain comes out of a study of blood T cell repertoires in COVID-19. Study-level background: The United States, Italy and Spain provided the acute and convalescent COVID-19 samples. Sources were T cells, B-cell-depleted T cells, or PBMCs; the material itself was cDNA or gDNA.

How the authors handled the data: Estimation of nucleated cell counts was performed using reference gene primer amplification. The data were produced by immunoSEQ multiplex PCR, yet TCRdb's version contains in-frame clones alone and is incomplete. V and J calls and clone size are given by that table; D and trimming were obtained from the DNA. The table has 200,000 to 300,000 clones, 88% seen once. The clonotype comes from a woman in her 40s who had recovered from COVID-19. The sample comprised peripheral blood.

CDR3 loop: CSVGGRRGSGSYEQYF. The DNA for the CDR3 is TGCAGCGTTGGCGGGCGGAGGGGTAGCGGGAGTTACGAGCAGTACTTC. The chain uses TRBV29-1 and TRBJ2-7, with 9 bases fitting TRBD2. Trimming cost V 4 bases and J 4 bases; bases outside gene matches: 14. Per germline, CDR1 SQVTM and CDR2 ANQGSEA. The CDR3 covers 16 residues.